This TCR beta chain was profiled in a study of regulatory T cells in long-lasting Graves disease. This clonotype came up many times. Its antigen is unknown. Combining iRepertoire HTBI primers with Arm-PCR of CDR3 regions, the authors built TCR beta libraries. TCRdb re-derived calls from the multiplex PCR reads in MiXCR, one entry per CDR3 protein. The table lists 400,000 to 500,000 distinct CDR3 sequences, 11% to 15% of them singletons. As for time point: newly diagnosed GD, antithyroid drugs for less than 3 months. Researchers made the TCR library from RNA that was extracted from PBMCs. Between the trimmed V and J ends, which lost 0 bases and 7 bases, there was a span of 9 bases. The CDR3 has 13 residues. Regarding the study as a whole: Persistent disease samples used TRBV28, TRBJ1-2 and TRBJ2-5 preferentially. The study found lower TCR diversity in persistent Graves' patients than in newly diagnosed ones.

These data also featured in a second study, about T cells in Graves' hyperthyroidism and ophthalmopathy. Per that study: TCR CDR3 regions were first amplified by RT-PCR with HTBI primers.

Source: peripheral blood mononuclear cells (PBMCs), taken at new diagnosis, from a patient treated with antithyroid drugs. The V gene is TRBV12-3 or TRBV12-4, the J gene TRBJ1-1, with D possibly being TRBD1 (5 bases). This clonotype was obtained from a woman aged 50 to 60 with Graves disease. As DNA, the CDR3 is TGTGCCAGCAGTTTAGCGGGGCCGGGTGAAGCTTTCTTT. Translation gives CASSLAGPGEAFF.